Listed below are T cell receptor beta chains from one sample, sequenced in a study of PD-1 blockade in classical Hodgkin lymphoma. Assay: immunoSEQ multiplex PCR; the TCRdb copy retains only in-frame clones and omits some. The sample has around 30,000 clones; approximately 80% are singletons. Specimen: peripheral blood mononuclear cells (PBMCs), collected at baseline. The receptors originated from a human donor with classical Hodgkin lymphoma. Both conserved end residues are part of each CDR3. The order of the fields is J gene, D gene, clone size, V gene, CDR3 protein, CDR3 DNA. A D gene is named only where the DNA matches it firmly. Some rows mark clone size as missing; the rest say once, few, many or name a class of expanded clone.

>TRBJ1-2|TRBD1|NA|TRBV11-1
CASSLRQGADGYTF
TGTGCCAGCAGCCTTCGACAGGGGGCTGATGGCTACACCTTC
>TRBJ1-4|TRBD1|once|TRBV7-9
CASSLATGEKLFF
TGTGCCAGCAGCTTAGCGACAGGGGAGAAACTGTTTTTT
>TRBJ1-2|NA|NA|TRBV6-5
CASSPGGNLNYGYTF
TGTGCCAGCAGTCCTGGGGGGAATCTCAACTATGGCTACACCTTC
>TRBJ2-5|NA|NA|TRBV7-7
CASSPGTYDGKTQYF
TGTGCCAGCAGCCCCGGGACCTACGACGGGAAGACCCAGTACTTC
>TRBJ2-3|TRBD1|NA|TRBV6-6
CASSLQGASATDTQYF
TGTGCCAGCAGTCTACAGGGGGCAAGCGCAACCGATACGCAGTATTTT
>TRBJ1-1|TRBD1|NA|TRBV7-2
CVSSRDRVGGTEAFF
TGTGTCAGCAGCAGGGACAGGGTAGGGGGCACTGAAGCTTTCTTT
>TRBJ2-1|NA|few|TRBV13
CASSLWIPGSIEQFF
TGTGCCAGCAGCTTATGGATCCCGGGGTCGATTGAGCAGTTCTTC
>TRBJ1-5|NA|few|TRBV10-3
CAISGGENQPQHF
TGTGCCATCAGTGGTGGAGAAAATCAGCCCCAGCATTTT
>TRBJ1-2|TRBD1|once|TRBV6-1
CASRKTGEAGYTF
TGTGCCAGCAGGAAGACAGGGGAGGCTGGCTACACCTTC
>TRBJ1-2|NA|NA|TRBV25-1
CASSDRGAGSYGYTF
TGTGCCAGCAGTGACCGGGGAGCGGGCTCCTATGGCTACACCTTC
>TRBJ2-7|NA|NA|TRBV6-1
CASSVYPLSYEQYF
TGTGCCAGCAGTGTATACCCACTCTCCTACGAGCAGTACTTC
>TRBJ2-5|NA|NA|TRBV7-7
CASSKDRMMETQYF
TGTGCTAGCAGCAAGGACCGTATGATGGAGACCCAGTACTTC
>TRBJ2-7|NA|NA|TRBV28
CATDRDRNYEQYF
TGTGCCACCGACCGAGACAGAAACTACGAGCAGTACTTC
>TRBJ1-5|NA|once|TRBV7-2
CASSALGQPQHF
TGTGCCAGCAGCGCCTTAGGGCAGCCCCAGCATTTT